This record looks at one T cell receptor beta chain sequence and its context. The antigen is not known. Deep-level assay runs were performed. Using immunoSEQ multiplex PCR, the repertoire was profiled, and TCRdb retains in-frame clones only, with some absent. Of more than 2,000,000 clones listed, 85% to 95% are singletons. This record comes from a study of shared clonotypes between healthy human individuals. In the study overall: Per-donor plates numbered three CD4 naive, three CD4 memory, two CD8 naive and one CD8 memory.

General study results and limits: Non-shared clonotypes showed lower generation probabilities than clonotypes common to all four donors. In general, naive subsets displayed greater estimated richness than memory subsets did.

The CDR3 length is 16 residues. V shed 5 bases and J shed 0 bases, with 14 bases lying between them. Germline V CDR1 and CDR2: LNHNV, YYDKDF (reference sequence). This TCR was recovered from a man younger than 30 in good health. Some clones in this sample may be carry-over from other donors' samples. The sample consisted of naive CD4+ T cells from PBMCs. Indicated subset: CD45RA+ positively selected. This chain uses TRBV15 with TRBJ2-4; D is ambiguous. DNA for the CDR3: TGTGCCACCAGCGTAGGTTCGTCGGGAGCCAAAAACATTCAGTACTTC. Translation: CATSVGSSGAKNIQYF.